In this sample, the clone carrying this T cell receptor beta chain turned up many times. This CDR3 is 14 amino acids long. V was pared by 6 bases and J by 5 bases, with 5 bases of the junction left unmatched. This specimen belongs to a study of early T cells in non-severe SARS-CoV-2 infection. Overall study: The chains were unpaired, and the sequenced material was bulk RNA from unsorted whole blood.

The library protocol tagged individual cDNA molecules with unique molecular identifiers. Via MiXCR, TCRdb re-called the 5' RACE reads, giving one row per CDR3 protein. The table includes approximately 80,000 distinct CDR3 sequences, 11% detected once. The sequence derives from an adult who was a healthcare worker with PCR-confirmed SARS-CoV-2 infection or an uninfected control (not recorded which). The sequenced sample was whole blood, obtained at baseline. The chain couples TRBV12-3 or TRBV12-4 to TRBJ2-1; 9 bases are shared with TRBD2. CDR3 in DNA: TGTGCCAGCAGGCCGGGACTAGCCCACAATGAGCAGTTCTTC. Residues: CASRPGLAHNEQFF.